This TCR beta chain was documented in a study of blood T cells in healthy people across ages. For the second PCR, which ran for roughly 6 to 12 cycles, a sample-barcoded 5' primer and a J-beta primer mix were used. TCRdb redid the calling of the 5' RACE reads with MiXCR, one entry per CDR3 protein. Of 850,000 to 1,100,000 distinct CDR3 sequences in the sample, 35% to 40% were seen once. The CDR3 is made up of 13 amino acids. V was trimmed by 5 bases and J by 0 bases, leaving 10 bases between them. The germline V gene encodes CDR1 GTSNPN and CDR2 SVGIG (reference sequence). This TCR was recovered from a man aged 18 to 30 in good health. The sample taken for sequencing was blood. V and J are TRBV30 and TRBJ1-1, with TRBD1 as a possible D gene (6 bases). CDR3 protein: CAWGRGLNTEAFF. In DNA, the CDR3 is TGTGCCTGGGGACGGGGGCTGAACACTGAAGCTTTCTTT.